This TCR beta chain was identified during a study of tumor and adjacent non-tumor tissue in lung cancer. Findings and caveats of the study: Tumor repertoires had a smaller top 100 clone share than normal lung.

A modified ARM-PCR protocol with three rounds of nested PCR amplified TCRbeta. Each CDR3 protein is one row after TCRdb ran MiXCR on the multiplex PCR reads. The sample lists under 150,000 distinct CDR3 sequences, 60% to 70% occurring once. The V end was cut by 1 base, the J end by 12 bases, with 28 bases between. CDR1 and CDR2 (germline): LNHDA, SQIVND (reference sequence). The length of the CDR3 is 18 residues. Concerning this clonotype itself: Its specificity is not known.

The template was RNA from unsorted bulk tissue. The chain combines TRBV19 with TRBJ2-1; perhaps TRBD2 as D (6 bases). This receptor was identified in a man between 60 and 75 years old with small cell lung cancer. The sequenced sample consisted of lung tumor tissue. This chain's CDR3 is CASSIVRGSGDLSLAQFF. In nucleotides, the CDR3 is TGTGCCAGTAGTATAGTTCGGGGGTCGGGCGACTTGTCCCTAGCGCAGTTCTTC.